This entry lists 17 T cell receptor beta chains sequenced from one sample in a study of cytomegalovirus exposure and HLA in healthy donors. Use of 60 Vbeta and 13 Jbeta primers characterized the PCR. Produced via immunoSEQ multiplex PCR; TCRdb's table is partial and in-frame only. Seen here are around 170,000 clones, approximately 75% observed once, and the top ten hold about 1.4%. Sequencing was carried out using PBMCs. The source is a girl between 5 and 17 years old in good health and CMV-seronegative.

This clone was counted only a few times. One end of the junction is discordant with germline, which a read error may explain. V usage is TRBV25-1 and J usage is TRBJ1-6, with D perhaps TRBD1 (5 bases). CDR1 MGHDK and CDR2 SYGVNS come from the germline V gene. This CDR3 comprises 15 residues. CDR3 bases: TGTGCCAGCAGTGAAAGTGACGGGACTAATTCCCCCCACCACTTT. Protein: CASSESDGTNSPHHF.

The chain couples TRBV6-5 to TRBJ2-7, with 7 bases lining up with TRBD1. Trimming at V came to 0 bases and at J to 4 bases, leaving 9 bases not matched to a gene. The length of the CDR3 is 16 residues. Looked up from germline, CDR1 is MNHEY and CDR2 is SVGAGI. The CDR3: CASSYSGAGGNYEQYF. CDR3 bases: TGTGCCAGCAGTTACTCCGGGGCAGGGGGAAATTACGAGCAGTACTTC.

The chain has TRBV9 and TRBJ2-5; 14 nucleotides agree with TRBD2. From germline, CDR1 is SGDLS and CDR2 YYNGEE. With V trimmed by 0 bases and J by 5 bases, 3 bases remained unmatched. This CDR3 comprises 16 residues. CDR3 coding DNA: TGTGCCAGCAGCGTAGGACTAGCGGGGGGGCCGGAGACCCAGTACTTC. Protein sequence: CASSVGLAGGPETQYF.

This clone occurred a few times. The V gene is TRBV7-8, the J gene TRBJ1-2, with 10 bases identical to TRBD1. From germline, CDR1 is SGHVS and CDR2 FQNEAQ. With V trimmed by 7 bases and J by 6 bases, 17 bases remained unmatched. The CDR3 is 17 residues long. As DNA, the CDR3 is TGTGCCAGCACCATCATCGCTACCGGGACAGGGGCGCATGGCTACACCTTC. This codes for CASTIIATGTGAHGYTF.

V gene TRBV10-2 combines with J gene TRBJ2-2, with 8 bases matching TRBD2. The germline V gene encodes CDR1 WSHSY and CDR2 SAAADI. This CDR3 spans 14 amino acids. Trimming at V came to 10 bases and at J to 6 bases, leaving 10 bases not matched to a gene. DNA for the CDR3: TGCGCCACCCAAACGGGGGGGCGCGCCGGGGAGCTGTTTTTT. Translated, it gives CATQTGGRAGELFF.

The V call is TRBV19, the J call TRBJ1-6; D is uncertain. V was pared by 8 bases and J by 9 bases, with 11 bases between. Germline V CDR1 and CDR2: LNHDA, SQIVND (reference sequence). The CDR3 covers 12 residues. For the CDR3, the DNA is TGTGCCAGTCGGTTTATCGGTTCACCCCTCCACTTT. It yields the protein CASRFIGSPLHF.

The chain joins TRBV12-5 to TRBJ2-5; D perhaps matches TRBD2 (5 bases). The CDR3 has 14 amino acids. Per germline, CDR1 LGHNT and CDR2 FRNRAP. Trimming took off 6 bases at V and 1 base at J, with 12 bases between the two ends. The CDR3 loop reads CASGRIGGQETQYF. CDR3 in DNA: TGTGCTAGTGGCCGGATTGGAGGCCAAGAGACCCAGTACTTC.

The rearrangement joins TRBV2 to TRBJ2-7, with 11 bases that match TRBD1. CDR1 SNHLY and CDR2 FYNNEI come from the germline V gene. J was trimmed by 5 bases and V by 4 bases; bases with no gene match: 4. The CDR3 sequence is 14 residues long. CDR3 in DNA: TGTGCCAGCAGTGTCCGGGACAGGGGGGACGAGCAGTACTTC. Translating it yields CASSVRDRGDEQYF.

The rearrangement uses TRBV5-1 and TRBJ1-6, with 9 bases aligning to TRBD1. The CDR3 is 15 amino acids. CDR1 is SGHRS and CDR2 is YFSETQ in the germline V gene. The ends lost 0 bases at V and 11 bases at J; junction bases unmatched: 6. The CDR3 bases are TGCGCCAGCAGCTTGGTGGACAGGGGAGAGACACCCCTCCACTTT. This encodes CASSLVDRGETPLHF.

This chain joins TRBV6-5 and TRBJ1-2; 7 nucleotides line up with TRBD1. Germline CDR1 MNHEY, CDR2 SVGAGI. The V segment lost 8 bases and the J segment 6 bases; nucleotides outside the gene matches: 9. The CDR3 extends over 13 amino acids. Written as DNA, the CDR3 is TGTGCCAGCCGGGACAGCCCCGTCGATGGCTACACCTTC. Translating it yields CASRDSPVDGYTF.

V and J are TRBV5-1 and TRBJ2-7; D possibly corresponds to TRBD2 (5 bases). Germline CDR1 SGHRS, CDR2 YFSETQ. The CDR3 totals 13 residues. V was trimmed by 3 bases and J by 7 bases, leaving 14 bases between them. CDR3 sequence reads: CASSSGTPGEQYF. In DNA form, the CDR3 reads TGCGCCAGCAGCTCGGGTACTCCGGGAGAGCAGTACTTC.

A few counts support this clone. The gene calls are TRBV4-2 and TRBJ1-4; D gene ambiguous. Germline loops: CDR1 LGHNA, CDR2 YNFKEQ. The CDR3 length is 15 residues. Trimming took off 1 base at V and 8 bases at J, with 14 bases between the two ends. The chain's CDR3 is CASSQVLGDREKLFF. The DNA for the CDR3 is TGTGCCAGCAGCCAAGTTCTCGGGGATCGGGAAAAACTGTTTTTT.

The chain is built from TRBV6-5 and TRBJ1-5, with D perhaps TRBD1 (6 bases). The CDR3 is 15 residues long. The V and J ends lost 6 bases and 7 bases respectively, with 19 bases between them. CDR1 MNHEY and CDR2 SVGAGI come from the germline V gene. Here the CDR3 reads CASSDGTRGRQPQHF. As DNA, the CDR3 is TGTGCCAGCAGCGACGGGACAAGGGGAAGACAGCCCCAGCATTTT.

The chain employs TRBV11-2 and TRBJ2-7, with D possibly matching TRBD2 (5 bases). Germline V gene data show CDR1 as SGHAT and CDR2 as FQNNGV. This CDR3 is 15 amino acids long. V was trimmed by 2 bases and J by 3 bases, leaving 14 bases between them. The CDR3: CASSLSPGFNYEQYF. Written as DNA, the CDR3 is TGTGCCAGCAGCTTAAGTCCGGGGTTTAACTACGAGCAGTACTTC.

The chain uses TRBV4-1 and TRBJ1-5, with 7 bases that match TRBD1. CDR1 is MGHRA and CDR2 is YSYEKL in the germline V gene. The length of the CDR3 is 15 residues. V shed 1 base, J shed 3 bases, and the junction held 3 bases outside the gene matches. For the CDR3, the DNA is TGCGCCAGCAGCCAAGGGCAGGGGGTCAATCAGCCCCAGCATTTT. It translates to CASSQGQGVNQPQHF.

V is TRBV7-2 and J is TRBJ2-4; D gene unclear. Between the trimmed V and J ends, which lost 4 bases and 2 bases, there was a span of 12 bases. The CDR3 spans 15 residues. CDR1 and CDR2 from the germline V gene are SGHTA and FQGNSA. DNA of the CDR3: TGTGCCAGCAGCTGGTTGGCGGTAACCAAAAACATTCAGTACTTC. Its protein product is CASSWLAVTKNIQYF.

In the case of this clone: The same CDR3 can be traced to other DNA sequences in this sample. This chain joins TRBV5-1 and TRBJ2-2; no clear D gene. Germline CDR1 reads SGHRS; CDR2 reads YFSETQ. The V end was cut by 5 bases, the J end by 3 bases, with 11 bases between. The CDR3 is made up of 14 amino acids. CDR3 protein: CASRLIVDTGELFF. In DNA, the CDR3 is TGCGCCAGCAGACTCATAGTAGACACCGGGGAGCTGTTTTTT.